This T cell receptor beta chain derives from a study of CD8+CD57+ T cells in acquired aplastic anemia. The wider study: Mean DNA quantity obtained from sorted CD4+ and CD8+ cells was 3 to 4 ug. Mean read depth for CD4+ cells from healthy donors was about 9.9 million.

According to the study, genomic DNA was the template for TCR beta VDJ and CDR3 profiling. TCRdb reprocessed the reads with MiXCR, giving one entry per CDR3 protein. The table lists 50,000 to 70,000 distinct CDR3 sequences, less than 65% of them singletons, with around 2.3% in the top ten. V shed 1 base and J shed 9 bases, with 5 bases lying between them. The CDR3 length is 11 residues. Per the germline V gene, CDR1 is SNHLY and CDR2 is FYNNEI. In regard to this clonotype: Its antigen is still unknown.

Whole-study results and caveats: Both patients and controls carried the same twenty-nine CD8+ CDR3 sequences. Significance was not reached for CD8+ Simpson's diversity between patients and controls.

The rearrangement joins TRBV2 to TRBJ2-3, with D unresolved. The TCR comes from a human donor in good health, serving as a control. The specimen was sorted CD4+, CD8+, or CD8+CD57+ T cells (not recorded which) from PBMCs. The DNA of the CDR3 is TGTGCCAGCAGTGAAGAGGAGACGCAGTATTTT. Encoded protein: CASSEEETQYF. The full variable domain, with the rest looked up from reference TRBV2 and TRBJ2-3, is EPEVTQTPSHQVTQMGQEVILRCVPISNHLYFYWYRQILGQKVEFLVSFYNNEISEKSEIFDDQFSVERPDGSNFTLKIRSTKLEDSAMYFCASSEEETQYFGPGTRLTVL.